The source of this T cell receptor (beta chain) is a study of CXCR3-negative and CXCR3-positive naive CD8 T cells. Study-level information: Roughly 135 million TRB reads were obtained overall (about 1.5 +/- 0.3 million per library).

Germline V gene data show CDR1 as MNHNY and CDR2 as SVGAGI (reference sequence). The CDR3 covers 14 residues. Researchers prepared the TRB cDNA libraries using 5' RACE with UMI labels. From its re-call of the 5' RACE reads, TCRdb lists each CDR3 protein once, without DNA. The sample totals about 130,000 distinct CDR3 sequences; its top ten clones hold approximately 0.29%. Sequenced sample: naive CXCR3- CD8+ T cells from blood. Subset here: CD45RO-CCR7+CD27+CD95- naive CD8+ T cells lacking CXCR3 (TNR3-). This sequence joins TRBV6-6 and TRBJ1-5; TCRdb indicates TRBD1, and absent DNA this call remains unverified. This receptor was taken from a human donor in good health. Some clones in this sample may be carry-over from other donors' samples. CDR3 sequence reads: CASSYPPGGQPQHF.